This TCR beta chain emerged from a study of blood T cell repertoires in COVID-19. The germline V and J ends were trimmed by 2 bases and 0 bases, with 10 bases remaining between them. The length of the CDR3 is 15 residues. The germline V gene has CDR1 SGHRS and CDR2 YFSETQ. Sequencing was performed with immunoSEQ multiplex PCR; in TCRdb, only in-frame clones are kept and a portion is missing. The table records 200,000 to 300,000 clones, approximately 88% of them present only once. The TCR was taken from a woman between 40 and 55 years old with acute COVID-19. This sequence joins TRBV5-1 and TRBJ2-3, with D possibly matching TRBD1 (5 bases). The sample taken for sequencing was PBMCs or T cells enriched from blood (not recorded which). CDR3 sequence: CASSLQVSSTDTQYF. The CDR3 coding sequence is TGCGCCAGCAGCTTACAGGTCTCTAGCACAGATACGCAGTATTTT.